This T cell receptor (beta chain) is drawn from a study of blood T cell repertoires in COVID-19. Germline CDR1 reads MNHEY; CDR2 reads SMNVEV (reference sequence). V lost 11 bases and J lost 9, with 8 bases in between. The CDR3 has 9 amino acids. This clone was observed once. Measured with immunoSEQ multiplex PCR; TCRdb has only the in-frame clones, and not every one. The sample records about 200,000 clones, 90% being singletons. This clonotype originated in a man aged 50-60 years with acute or convalescent COVID-19. The chain links TRBV27 to TRBJ2-4; D remains ambiguous. Sequences were obtained from peripheral blood. The CDR3 region is CAGAAIQYF. CDR3 DNA sequence: TGTGCCGGAGCTGCCATTCAGTACTTC.